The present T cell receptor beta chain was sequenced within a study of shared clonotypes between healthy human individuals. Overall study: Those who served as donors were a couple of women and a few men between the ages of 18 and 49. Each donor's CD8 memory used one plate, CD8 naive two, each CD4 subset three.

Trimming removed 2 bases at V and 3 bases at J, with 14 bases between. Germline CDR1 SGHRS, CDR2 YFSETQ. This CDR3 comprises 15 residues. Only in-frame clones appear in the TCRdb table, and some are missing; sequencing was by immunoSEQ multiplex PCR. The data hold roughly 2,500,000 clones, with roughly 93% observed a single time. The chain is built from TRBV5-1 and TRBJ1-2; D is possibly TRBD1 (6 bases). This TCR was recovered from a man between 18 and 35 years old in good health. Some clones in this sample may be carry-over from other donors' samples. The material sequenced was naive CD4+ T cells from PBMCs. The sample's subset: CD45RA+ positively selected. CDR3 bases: TGCGCCAGCAGCTTCCATGGACAGCCCGACTATGGCTACACCTTC. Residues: CASSFHGQPDYGYTF.